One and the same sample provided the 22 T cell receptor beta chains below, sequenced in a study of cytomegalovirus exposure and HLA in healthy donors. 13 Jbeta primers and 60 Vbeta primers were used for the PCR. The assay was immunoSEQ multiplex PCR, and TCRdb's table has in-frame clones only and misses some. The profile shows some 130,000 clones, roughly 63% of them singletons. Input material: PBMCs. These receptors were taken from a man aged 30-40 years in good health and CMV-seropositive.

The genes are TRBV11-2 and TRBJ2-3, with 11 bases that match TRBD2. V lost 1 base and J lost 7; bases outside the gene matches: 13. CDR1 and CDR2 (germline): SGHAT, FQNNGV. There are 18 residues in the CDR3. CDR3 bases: TGTGCCAGCAGCTTAGCACCACTAACTAGCGGGAGCATTTATACGCAGTATTTT. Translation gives CASSLAPLTSGSIYTQYF.

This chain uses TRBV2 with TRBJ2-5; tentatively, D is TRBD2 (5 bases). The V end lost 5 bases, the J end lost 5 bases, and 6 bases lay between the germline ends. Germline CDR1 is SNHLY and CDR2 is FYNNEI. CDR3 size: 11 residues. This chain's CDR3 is CASSQRETQYF. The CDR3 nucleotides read TGTGCCAGCAGTCAGCGGGAGACCCAGTACTTC.

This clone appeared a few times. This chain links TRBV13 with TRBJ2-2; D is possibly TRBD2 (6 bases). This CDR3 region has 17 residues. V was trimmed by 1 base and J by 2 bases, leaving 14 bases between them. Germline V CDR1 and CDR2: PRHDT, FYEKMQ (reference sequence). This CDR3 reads CASSLAGLAHNTGELFF. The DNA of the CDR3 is TGTGCCAGCAGCTTAGCTGGGCTAGCGCATAACACCGGGGAGCTGTTTTTT. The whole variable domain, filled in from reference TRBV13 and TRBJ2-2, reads AAGVIQSPRHLIKEKRETATLKCYPIPRHDTVYWYQQGPGQDPQFLISFYEKMQSDKGSIPDRFSAQQFSDYHSELNMSSLELGDSALYFCASSLAGLAHNTGELFFGEGSRLTVL.

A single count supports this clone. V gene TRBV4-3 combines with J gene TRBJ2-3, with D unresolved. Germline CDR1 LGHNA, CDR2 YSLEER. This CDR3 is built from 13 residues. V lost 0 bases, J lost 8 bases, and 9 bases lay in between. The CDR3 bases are TGCGCCAGCAGCCAAGAACCAGGTGGTACGCAGTATTTT. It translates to CASSQEPGGTQYF.

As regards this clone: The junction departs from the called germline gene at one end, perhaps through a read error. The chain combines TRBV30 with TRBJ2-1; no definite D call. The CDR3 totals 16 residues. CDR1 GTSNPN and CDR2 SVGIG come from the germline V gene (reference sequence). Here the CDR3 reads CAWSVVRVSSYSEQFF. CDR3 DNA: TGTGCCTGGAGTGTAGTTCGCGTGAGCTCCTACAGTGAGCAGTTCTTC.

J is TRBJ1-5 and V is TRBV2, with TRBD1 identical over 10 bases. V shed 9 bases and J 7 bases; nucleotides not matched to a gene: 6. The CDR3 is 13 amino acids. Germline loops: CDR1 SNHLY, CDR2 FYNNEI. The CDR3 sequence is CASDRGLEQPQHF. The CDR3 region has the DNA TGTGCCAGTGACAGGGGGCTCGAGCAGCCCCAGCATTTT.

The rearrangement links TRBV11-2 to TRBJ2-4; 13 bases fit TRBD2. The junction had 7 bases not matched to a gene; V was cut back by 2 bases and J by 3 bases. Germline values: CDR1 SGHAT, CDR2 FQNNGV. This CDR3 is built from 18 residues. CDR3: CASSLWTSGSEFKNIQYF. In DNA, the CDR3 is TGTGCCAGCAGCTTATGGACTAGCGGGAGCGAATTCAAAAACATTCAGTACTTC. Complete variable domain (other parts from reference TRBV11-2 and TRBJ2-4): EAGVAQSPRYKIIEKRQSVAFWCNPISGHATLYWYQQILGQGPKLLIQFQNNGVVDDSQLPKDRFSAERLKGVDSTLKIQPAKLEDSAVYLCASSLWTSGSEFKNIQYFGAGTRLSVL.

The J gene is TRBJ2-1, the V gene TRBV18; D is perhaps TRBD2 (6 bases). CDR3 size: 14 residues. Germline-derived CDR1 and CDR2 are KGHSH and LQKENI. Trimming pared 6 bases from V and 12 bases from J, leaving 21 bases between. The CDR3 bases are TGTGCCAGCTCTCCGCCCGGGGTAAGGGGAGGGCAGTTCTTC. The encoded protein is CASSPPGVRGGQFF.

The CDR3 nucleotides read TGTGCCAGCTCACCATTGAATACATTTTCAAGCGAGCAGTACTTC. Translated, it gives CASSPLNTFSSEQYF. The chain recombines TRBV18 with TRBJ2-7; D ambiguous. The germline V gene encodes CDR1 KGHSH and CDR2 LQKENI. There are 15 residues in the CDR3. V was cut by 2 bases and J by 6 bases, with 17 bases left in between. The whole variable domain, remainder taken from reference TRBV18 and TRBJ2-7, is NAGVMQNPRHLVRRRGQEARLRCSPMKGHSHVYWYRQLPEEGLKFMVYLQKENIIDESGMPKERFSAEFPKEGPSILRIQQVVRGDSAAYFCASSPLNTFSSEQYFGPGTRLTVT.

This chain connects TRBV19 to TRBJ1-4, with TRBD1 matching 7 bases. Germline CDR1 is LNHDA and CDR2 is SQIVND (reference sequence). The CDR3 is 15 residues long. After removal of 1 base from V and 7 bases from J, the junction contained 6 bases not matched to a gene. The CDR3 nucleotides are TGTGCCAGTAGTATAGGAGGGACAGTATCTGAAAAACTGTTTTTT. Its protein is CASSIGGTVSEKLFF.

CDR3 nucleotide sequence: TGCGCCAGCAGCACCGGACTAGCGGGAGGGGAGACCCAGTACTTC. Translated, it gives CASSTGLAGGETQYF. The chain recombines TRBV5-1 with TRBJ2-5, with 15 positions matching TRBD2. V lost 4 bases to trimming and J lost 5 bases; unmatched junction nucleotides: 3. The CDR3 runs 15 residues. Germline V lookup: CDR1 SGHRS, CDR2 YFSETQ.

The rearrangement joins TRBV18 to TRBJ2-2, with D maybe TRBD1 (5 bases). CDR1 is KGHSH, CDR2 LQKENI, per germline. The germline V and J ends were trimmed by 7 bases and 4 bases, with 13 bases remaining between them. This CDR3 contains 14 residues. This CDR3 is CASFPRGRTGELFF. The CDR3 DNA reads TGTGCCAGCTTTCCTAGGGGCCGCACCGGGGAGCTGTTTTTT.

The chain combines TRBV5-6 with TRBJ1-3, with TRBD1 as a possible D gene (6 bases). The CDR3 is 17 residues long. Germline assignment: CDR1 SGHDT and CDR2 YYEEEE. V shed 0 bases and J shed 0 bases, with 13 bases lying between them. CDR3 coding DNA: TGTGCCAGCAGCTTGGCGGGGGGCGACAGCTCTGGAAACACCATATATTTT. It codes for CASSLAGGDSSGNTIYF.

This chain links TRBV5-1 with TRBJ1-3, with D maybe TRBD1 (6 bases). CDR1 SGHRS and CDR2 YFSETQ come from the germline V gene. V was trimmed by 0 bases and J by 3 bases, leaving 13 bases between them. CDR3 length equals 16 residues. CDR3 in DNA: TGCGCCAGCAGCTTGGCACCTACAGGGAGTGGAAACACCATATATTTT. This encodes CASSLAPTGSGNTIYF.

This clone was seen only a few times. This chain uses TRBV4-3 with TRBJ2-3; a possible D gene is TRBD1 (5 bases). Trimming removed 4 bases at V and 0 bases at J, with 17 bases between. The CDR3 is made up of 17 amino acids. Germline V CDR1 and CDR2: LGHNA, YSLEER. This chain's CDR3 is CASSLARGPTSTDTQYF. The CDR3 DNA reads TGCGCCAGCAGCCTCGCAAGGGGTCCAACTAGCACAGATACGCAGTATTTT.

The CDR3 DNA is TGTGCCAGCAGCCAAGATCCGTTCAGGGGGGATGAAAAACTGTTTTTT. This sequence encodes CASSQDPFRGDEKLFF. J is TRBJ1-4 and V is TRBV4-2; 7 positions match TRBD1. Germline V lookup: CDR1 LGHNA, CDR2 YNFKEQ. The CDR3 contains 16 residues. V was pared by 0 bases and J by 6 bases, with 7 bases of the junction left unmatched.

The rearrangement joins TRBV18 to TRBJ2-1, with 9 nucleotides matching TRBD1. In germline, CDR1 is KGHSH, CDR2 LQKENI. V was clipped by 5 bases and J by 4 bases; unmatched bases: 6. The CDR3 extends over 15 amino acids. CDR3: CASSSQGAGYNEQFF. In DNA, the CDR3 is TGTGCCAGCTCATCACAGGGGGCCGGTTACAATGAGCAGTTCTTC.

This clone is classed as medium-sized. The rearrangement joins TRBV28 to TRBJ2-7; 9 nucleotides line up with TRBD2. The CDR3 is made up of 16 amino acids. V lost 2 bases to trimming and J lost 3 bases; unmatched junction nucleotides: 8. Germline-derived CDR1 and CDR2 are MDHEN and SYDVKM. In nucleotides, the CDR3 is TGTGCCAGCAGTTTAGAGGCTAGCGGGAAGGTCTACGAGCAGTACTTC. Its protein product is CASSLEASGKVYEQYF.

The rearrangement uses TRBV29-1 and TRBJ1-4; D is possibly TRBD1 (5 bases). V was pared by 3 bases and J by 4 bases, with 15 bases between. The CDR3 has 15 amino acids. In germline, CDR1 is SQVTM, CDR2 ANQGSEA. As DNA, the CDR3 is TGCAGCGTTGACGGGGGGACCGACATTAATGAAAAACTGTTTTTT. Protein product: CSVDGGTDINEKLFF.

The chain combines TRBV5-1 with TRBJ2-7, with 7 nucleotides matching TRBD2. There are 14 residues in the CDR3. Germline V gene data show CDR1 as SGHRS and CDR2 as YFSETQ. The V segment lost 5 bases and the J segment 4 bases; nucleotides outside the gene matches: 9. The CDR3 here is CASRGGRDRYEQYF. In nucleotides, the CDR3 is TGCGCCAGCAGAGGTGGGAGGGATCGATACGAGCAGTACTTC.

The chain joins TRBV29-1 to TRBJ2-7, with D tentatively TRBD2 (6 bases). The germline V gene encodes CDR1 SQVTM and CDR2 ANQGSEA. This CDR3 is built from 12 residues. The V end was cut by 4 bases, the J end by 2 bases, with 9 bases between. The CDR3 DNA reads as TGCAGCGTTGGTTGGGGGGCCTACGAGCAGTACTTC. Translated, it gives CSVGWGAYEQYF.

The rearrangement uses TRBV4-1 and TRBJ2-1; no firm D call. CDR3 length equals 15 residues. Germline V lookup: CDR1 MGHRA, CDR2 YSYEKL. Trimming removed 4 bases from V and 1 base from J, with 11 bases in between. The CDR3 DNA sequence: TGCGCCAGCAGCCTCTTCGCGGTATCCTACAATGAGCAGTTCTTC. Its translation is CASSLFAVSYNEQFF.